This TCR beta chain stems from a study of CD8+ T cells in alopecia areata. Findings of the study overall: Shared TCR sequences were less clear between patients than in mice, possibly partly from HLA diversity. Greater clonality was observed in lesional scalp samples, especially alopecia totalis/universalis, versus normal scalp.

Sequencing templates came from extracted RNA that was reverse transcribed into cDNA. Only in-frame clones appear in the TCRdb table, and some are missing; sequencing was by immunoSEQ multiplex PCR. In the table there are 100,000 to 150,000 clones, approximately 49% of which are singletons. Sampling of alopecia areata patients yielded lesional scalp punch biopsies as well as peripheral blood. This CDR3 is 16 amino acids long. CDR1 SGHTA and CDR2 FQGTGA come from the germline V gene. Trimming cost V 4 bases and J 0 bases, with 13 bases left between them. This clone was detected a few times. Its specificity is unknown.

The chain joins TRBV7-3 to TRBJ2-4, with D possibly being TRBD1 (6 bases). Sequencing was performed on CD8+ T cells sorted from blood, taken at week 0. The sequence derives from a human donor with alopecia areata. CDR3 sequence (DNA): TGTGCCAGCAGCTCCCGACAGGCGTTAGCCAAAAACATTCAGTACTTC. Translating it yields CASSSRQALAKNIQYF.